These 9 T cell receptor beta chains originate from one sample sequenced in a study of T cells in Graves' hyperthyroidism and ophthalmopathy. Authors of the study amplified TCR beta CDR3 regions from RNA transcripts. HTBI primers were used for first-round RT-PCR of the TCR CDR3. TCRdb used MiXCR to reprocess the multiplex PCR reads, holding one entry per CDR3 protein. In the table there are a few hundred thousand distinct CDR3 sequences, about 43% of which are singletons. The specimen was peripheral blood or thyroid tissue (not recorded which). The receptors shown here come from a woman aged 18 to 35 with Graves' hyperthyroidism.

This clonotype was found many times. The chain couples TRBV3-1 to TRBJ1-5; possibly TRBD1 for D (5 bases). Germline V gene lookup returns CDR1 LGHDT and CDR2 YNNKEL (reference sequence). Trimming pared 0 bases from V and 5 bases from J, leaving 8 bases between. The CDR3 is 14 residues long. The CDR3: CASSQDGGDQPQHF. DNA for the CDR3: TGTGCCAGCAGCCAAGATGGGGGGGATCAGCCCCAGCATTTT.

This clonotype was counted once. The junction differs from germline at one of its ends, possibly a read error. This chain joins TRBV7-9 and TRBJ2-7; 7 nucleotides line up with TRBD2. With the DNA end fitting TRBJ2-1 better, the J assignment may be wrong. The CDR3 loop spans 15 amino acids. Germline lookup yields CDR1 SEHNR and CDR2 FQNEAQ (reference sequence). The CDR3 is CASSFREASYNGQFF. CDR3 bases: TGCGCCAGCAGCTTCCGGGAGGCCTCCTACAATGGGCAGTTCTTC.

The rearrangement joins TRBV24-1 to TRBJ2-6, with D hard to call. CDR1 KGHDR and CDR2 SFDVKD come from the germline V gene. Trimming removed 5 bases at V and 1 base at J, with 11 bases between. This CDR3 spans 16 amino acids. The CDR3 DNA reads TGTGCCACCAGTGCTAGAGTAGCATCTGGGGCCAACGTCCTGACTTTC. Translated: CATSARVASGANVLTF.

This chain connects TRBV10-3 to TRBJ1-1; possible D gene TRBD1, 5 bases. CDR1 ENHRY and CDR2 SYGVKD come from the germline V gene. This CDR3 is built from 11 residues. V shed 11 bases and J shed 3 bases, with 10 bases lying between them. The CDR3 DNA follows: TGTGCCTCCCGGGACTACACTGAAGCTTTCTTT. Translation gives CASRDYTEAFF.

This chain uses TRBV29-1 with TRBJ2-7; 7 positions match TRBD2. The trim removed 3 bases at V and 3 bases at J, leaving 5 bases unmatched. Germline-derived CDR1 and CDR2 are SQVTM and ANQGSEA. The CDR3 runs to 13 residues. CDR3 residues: CSVEGAGFYEQYF. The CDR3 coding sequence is TGCAGCGTTGAGGGAGCGGGATTCTACGAGCAGTACTTC.

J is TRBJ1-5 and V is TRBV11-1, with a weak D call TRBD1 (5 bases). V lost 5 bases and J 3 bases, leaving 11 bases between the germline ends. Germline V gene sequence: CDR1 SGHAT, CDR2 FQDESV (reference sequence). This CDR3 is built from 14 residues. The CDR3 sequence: CASSAQADNQPQHF. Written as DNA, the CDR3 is TGTGCCAGCAGCGCACAGGCGGACAATCAGCCCCAGCATTTT. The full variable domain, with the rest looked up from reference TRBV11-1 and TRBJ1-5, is EAEVAQSPRYKITEKSQAVAFWCDPISGHATLYWYRQILGQGPELLVQFQDESVVDDSQLPKDRFSAERLKGVDSTLKIQPAELGDSAMYLCASSAQADNQPQHFGDGTRLSIL.

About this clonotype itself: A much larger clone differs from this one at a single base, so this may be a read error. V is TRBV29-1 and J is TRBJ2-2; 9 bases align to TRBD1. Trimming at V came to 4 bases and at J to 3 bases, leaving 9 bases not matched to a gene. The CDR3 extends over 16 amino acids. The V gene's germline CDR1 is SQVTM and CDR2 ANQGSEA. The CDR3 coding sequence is TGCAGCGTTGGAGGGCCGGGACAGGGTTACACCGGGGAGCTGTTTTTT. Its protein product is CSVGGPGQGYTGELFF.

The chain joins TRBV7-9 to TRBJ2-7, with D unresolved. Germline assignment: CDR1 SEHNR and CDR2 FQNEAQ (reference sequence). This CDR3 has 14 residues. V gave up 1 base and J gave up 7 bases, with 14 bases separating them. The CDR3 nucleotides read TGTGCCAGCAGCTTAGGGGGTAGGGTCAATGAGCAGTACTTC. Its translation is CASSLGGRVNEQYF.

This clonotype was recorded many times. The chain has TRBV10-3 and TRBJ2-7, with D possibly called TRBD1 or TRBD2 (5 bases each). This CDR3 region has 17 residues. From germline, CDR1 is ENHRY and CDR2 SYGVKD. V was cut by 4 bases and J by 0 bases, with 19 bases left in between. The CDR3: CAISGPTPKGTSYEQYF. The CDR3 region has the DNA TGTGCCATCAGTGGCCCCACGCCGAAGGGGACCTCCTACGAGCAGTACTTC.